The table lists the clone carrying this TCR beta chain with a few counts. Its specificity is not known. The entry originates in a study of T-cell memory formation after mild COVID-19. Turning to the study itself: The study found TCR clusters largely donor specific. Study-level results: Contracting CD4+ clones sat mainly in CM and EM; CD8+ in EMRA. In pre-infection memory, a portion of responding clones appeared, which suggested that cross-reactive memory joined.

The CDR3 spans 12 residues. The V gene lost 1 base and the J gene lost 9 bases, with 8 bases spanning the gap. CDR1 SGHRS and CDR2 YFSETQ come from the germline V gene. Constant-segment-primed 5'RACE gave TCR alpha and TCR beta cDNA libraries with sample barcodes and UMIs. TCRdb called the 5' RACE reads again in MiXCR, with one record for every CDR3 protein. The repertoire holds about 400,000 distinct CDR3 sequences, about a quarter seen once, with about an eighth in the top ten. The genes are TRBV5-1 and TRBJ2-1; unclear D gene. The TCR originated in an adult woman who had mild COVID-19 (a few samples of this study predate the infection). Cell type and time point are not known. Input material: PBMCs or a T cell subset sorted from them (not recorded which). As DNA, the CDR3 is TGCGCCAGCAGCTTGAATACGGGTGAGCAGTTCTTC. Residues: CASSLNTGEQFF. Filled out from reference TRBV5-1 and TRBJ2-1, the complete variable domain reads KAGVTQTPRYLIKTRGQQVTLSCSPISGHRSVSWYQQTPGQGLQFLFEYFSETQRNKGNFPGRFSGRQFSNSRSEMNVSTLELGDSALYLCASSLNTGEQFFGPGTRLTVL.